This TCR beta chain comes out of a study of T cells in Graves' hyperthyroidism and ophthalmopathy. There are many counts of this clonotype. Ophthalmopathy cases scored 3 or more on the Clinical Activity Score and 4 or more on NOSPECS grade, with duration below 3 months. Amplification yielded TCR beta CDR3 regions, with RNA transcripts as the source. HTBI primers were employed in a first-round RT-PCR of the TCR CDR3. TCRdb ran MiXCR on the multiplex PCR reads and lists one entry per CDR3 protein. Here the sample spans about 55,000 distinct CDR3 sequences, around 53% being singletons. Germline-derived CDR1 and CDR2 are SGHAT and FQNNGV. With 4 bases removed from V and 1 base from J, the gap between germline ends came to 4 bases. The CDR3 consists of 13 residues.

This sequence originates from a woman between 55 and 75 years old with Graves' ophthalmopathy. The chain carries TRBV11-2 and TRBJ2-2; no clear D. Sequencing used blood. For the CDR3, the DNA is TGTGCCAGCAGCTGGGGGAACACCGGGGAGCTGTTTTTT. Translation gives CASSWGNTGELFF.